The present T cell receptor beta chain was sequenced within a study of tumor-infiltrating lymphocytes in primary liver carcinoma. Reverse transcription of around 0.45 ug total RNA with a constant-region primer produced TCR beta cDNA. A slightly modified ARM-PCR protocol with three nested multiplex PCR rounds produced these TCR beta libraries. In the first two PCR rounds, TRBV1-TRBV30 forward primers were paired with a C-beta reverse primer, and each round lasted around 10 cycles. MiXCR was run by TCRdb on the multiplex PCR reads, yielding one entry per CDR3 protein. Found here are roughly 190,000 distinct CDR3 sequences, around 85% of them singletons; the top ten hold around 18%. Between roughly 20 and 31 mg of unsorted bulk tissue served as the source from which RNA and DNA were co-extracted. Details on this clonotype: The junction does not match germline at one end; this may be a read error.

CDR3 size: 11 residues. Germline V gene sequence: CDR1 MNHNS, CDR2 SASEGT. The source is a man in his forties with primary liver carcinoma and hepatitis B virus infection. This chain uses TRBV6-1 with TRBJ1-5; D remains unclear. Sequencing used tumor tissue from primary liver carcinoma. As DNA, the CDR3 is TGCGCCAGCAGTGACATCGAGTCCCAGCATTTT. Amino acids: CASSDIESQHF.